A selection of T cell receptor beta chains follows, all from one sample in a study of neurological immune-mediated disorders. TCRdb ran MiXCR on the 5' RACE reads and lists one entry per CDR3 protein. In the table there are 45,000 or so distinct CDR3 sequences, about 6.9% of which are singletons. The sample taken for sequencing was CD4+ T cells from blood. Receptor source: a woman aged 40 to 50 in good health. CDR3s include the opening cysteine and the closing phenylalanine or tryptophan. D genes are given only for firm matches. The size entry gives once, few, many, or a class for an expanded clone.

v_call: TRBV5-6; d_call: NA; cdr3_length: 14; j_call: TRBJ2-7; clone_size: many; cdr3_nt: TGTGCCAGCAGCTTGGTCGGGACTGCCGGCGAGCAGTACTTC; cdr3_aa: CASSLVGTAGEQYF
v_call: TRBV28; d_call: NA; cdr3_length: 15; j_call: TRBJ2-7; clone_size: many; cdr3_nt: TGTGCCAGCAGTTTAAGTTCCAACGGAAGGGGCGAGCAGTACTTC; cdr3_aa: CASSLSSNGRGEQYF
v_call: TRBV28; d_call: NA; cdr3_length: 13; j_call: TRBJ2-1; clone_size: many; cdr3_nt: TGTGCCAGCAGTACCCTCACCTACAATGAGCAGTTCTTC; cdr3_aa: CASSTLTYNEQFF
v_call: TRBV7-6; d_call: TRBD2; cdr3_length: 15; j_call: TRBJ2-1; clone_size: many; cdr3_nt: TGTGCCAGCAGCCCACTAGCGGGGTCCTACAATGAGCAGTTCTTC; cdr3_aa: CASSPLAGSYNEQFF
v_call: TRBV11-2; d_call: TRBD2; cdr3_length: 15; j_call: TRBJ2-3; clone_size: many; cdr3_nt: TGTGCCAGCAGCTCCCACCACCTAGCGGGGCCTACGCAGTATTTT; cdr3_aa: CASSSHHLAGPTQYF
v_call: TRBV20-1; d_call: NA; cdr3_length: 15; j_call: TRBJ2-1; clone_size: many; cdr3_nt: TGCAGTGCTAGGGGATTGTCCGCCTCCTACAATGAGCAGTTCTTC; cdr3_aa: CSARGLSASYNEQFF
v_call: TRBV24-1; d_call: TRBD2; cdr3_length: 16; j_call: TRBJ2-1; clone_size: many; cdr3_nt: TGTGCCACCAGTGATAGGGGACTAGCACAGGCCAATGAGCAGTTCTTC; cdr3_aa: CATSDRGLAQANEQFF
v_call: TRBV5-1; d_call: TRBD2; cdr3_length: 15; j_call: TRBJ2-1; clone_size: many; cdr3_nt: TGCGCCAGCAGCAGCACTAGCGGAACCTACAATGAGCAGTTCTTC; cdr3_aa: CASSSTSGTYNEQFF
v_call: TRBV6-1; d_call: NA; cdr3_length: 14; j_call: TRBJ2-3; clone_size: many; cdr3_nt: TGTGCCCTAGGTGAGATCGGGTCGGCATATACGCAGTATTTT; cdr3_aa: CALGEIGSAYTQYF
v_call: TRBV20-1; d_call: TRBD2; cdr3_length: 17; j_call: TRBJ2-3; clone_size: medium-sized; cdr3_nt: TGCAGTGCTAGCAGGACTAGCGGGACCCTGAGCACAGATACGCAGTATTTT; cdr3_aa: CSASRTSGTLSTDTQYF
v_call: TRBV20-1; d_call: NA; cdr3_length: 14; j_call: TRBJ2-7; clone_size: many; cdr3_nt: TGCAGTGCTTTCAATCGACTCGACTCCTACGAGCAGTACTTC; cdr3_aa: CSAFNRLDSYEQYF
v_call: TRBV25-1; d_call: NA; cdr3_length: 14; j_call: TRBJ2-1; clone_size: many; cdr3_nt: TGTGCCAGCCTGGGGGCCAGAGGCCGAGGGGAGCAGTTCTTC; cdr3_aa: CASLGARGRGEQFF
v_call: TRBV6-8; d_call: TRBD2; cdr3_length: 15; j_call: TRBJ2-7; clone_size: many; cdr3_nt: TGTGCCAGCAGTGATACTAGCGGGAATATCCACGAGCAGTACTTC; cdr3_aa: CASSDTSGNIHEQYF
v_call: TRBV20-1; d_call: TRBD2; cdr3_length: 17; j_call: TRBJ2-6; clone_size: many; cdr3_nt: TGCAGTGCTAGACCTCAGCGGGAGAAATCTGGGGCCAACGTCCTGACTTTC; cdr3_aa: CSARPQREKSGANVLTF
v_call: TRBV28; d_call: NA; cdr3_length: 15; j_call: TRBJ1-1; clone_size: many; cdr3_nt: TGTGCCAGCAGATTTCCAGGACCGATGAACACTGAAGCTTTCTTT; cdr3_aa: CASRFPGPMNTEAFF